This entry lists 30 T cell receptor beta chains sequenced from one sample in a study of blood T cell repertoires in COVID-19. The data were produced by immunoSEQ multiplex PCR, yet TCRdb's version contains in-frame clones alone and is incomplete. The data contain over 250,000 clones, about 87% of them singletons. The specimen sequenced was peripheral blood. These receptors all come from a woman in her fifties or sixties with COVID-19, enrolled during active disease.

V is TRBV6-1 and J is TRBJ1-4; TRBD1 is a possible D gene (6 bases). Germline CDR1 is MNHNS and CDR2 is SASEGT. The CDR3 length is 16 residues. Trimming took off 0 bases at V and 3 bases at J, with 11 bases between the two ends. This chain's CDR3 is CASSEAAGAANEKLFF. The CDR3 nucleotides are TGTGCCAGCAGTGAAGCTGCGGGGGCAGCTAATGAAAAACTGTTTTTT.

The V and J genes are TRBV7-2 and TRBJ2-5; perhaps TRBD2 as D (5 bases). CDR1 is SGHTA, CDR2 FQGNSA, per germline. Trimming removed 5 bases from V and 5 bases from J, with 15 bases in between. CDR3 length: 14 amino acids. The CDR3 DNA reads TGTGCCAGCAGCCCCCGTCGGAGAGGGGAGACCCAGTACTTC. Translated, it gives CASSPRRRGETQYF.

The chain carries TRBV19 and TRBJ2-3, with 7 bases aligning to TRBD1. The ends lost 5 bases at V and 0 bases at J; junction bases unmatched: 5. Germline-derived CDR1 and CDR2 are LNHDA and SQIVND (reference sequence). This CDR3 has 15 amino acids. The CDR3: CASSHDRASTDTQYF. The CDR3 DNA reads as TGTGCCAGTAGTCATGACAGGGCTAGCACAGATACGCAGTATTTT. The full variable domain, with the rest looked up from reference TRBV19 and TRBJ2-3, is DGGITQSPKYLFRKEGQNVTLSCEQNLNHDAMYWYRQDPGQGLRLIYYSQIVNDFQKGDIAEGYSVSREKKESFPLTVTSAQKNPTAFYLCASSHDRASTDTQYFGPGTRLTVL.

The CDR3 sequence is CATSRDFGTGGPNKGGGYTF. CDR3 DNA: TGTGCCACCAGCAGAGATTTTGGCACAGGGGGCCCCAACAAGGGGGGTGGCTACACCTTC. The V call is TRBV15, the J call TRBJ1-2; 9 bases agree with TRBD1. The germline gives CDR1 LNHNV, CDR2 YYDKDF (reference sequence). V shed 0 bases, J shed 7 bases, and the junction held 21 bases outside the gene matches. CDR3 length: 20 residues.

The CDR3 coding sequence is TGTGCCAGCAGTGACCCAAGCGGGGGGAACTACGAGCAGTACTTC. Translation gives CASSDPSGGNYEQYF. The chain links TRBV25-1 to TRBJ2-7; TRBD2 matches 9 bases. The V and J ends lost 3 bases and 3 bases, in that order; junction bases with no gene match: 6. Germline CDR1 reads MGHDK; CDR2 reads SYGVNS. The CDR3 totals 15 residues.

Only a few counts were recorded for this clone. The same CDR3 can be traced to other DNA sequences in this sample. This rearrangement joins TRBV7-2 to TRBJ1-2; 8 bases map to TRBD1. CDR3 length equals 13 residues. V gave up 4 bases and J gave up 5 bases; unmatched junction bases: 3. CDR1 is SGHTA, CDR2 FQGNSA, per germline. The CDR3 here is CASSSDRDYGYTF. CDR3 DNA: TGTGCCAGCAGCTCGGACAGGGATTATGGCTACACCTTC. The complete variable domain, with remaining parts taken from reference TRBV7-2 and TRBJ1-2, reads GAGVSQSPSNKVTEKGKDVELRCDPISGHTALYWYRQSLGQGLEFLIYFQGNSAPDKSGLPSDRFSAERTGGSVSTLTIQRTQQEDSAVYLCASSSDRDYGYTFGSGTRLTVV.

The chain carries TRBV4-2 and TRBJ2-5, with 13 bases aligning to TRBD2. The CDR3 runs 16 residues. V lost 2 bases and J lost 4; bases outside the gene matches: 4. Germline lookup yields CDR1 LGHNA and CDR2 YNFKEQ. CDR3 amino acids: CASSQTSGRAGETQYF. Here the CDR3 DNA reads TGTGCCAGCAGCCAAACTAGCGGGAGGGCCGGAGAGACCCAGTACTTC.

V is TRBV5-8 and J is TRBJ1-2; possibly TRBD1 for D (6 bases). CDR3 length equals 16 residues. Per germline, CDR1 SGHTS and CDR2 YDEGEE. V lost 1 base, J lost 0 bases, and 13 bases lay in between. The CDR3 loop is CASSLRWAGANYGYTF. DNA of the CDR3: TGTGCCAGCAGCTTGAGGTGGGCAGGGGCTAACTATGGCTACACCTTC.

V gene TRBV19 combines with J gene TRBJ2-7, with TRBD2 identical over 14 bases. Germline lookup yields CDR1 LNHDA and CDR2 SQIVND (reference sequence). V trimming: 7 bases; J trimming: 0 bases; junction bases outside the gene matches: 5. The CDR3 sequence is 16 residues long. The CDR3 bases are TGTGCCAGTACCCGAGGGACTAGCGGGAGCTCCTACGAGCAGTACTTC. Amino acid sequence: CASTRGTSGSSYEQYF.

The chain recombines TRBV5-5 with TRBJ1-2; D uncertain. Looked up from germline, CDR1 is SGHKS and CDR2 is YYEKEE (reference sequence). The germline V and J ends were trimmed by 4 bases and 5 bases, with 18 bases remaining between them. CDR3 length: 15 amino acids. The DNA for the CDR3 is TGTGCCAGCAGCCATTGGGAGCGACCGGGTTATGGCTACACCTTC. It yields the protein CASSHWERPGYGYTF.

The chain carries TRBV28 and TRBJ2-7; 7 bases are shared with TRBD1. Germline CDR1 is MDHEN and CDR2 is SYDVKM. Unmatched junction bases numbered 8, after V lost 2 bases and J lost 4 bases. This CDR3 comprises 15 residues. The CDR3 is CASSLIRTGPYEQYF. The DNA of the CDR3 is TGTGCCAGCAGTTTAATCCGGACAGGACCTTACGAGCAGTACTTC.

This clone was picked up one time. V and J are TRBV14 and TRBJ2-7; TRBD2 aligns across 11 bases. The CDR3 covers 17 residues. The germline V gene encodes CDR1 SGHDN and CDR2 FVKESK. The J segment lost 6 bases and the V segment lost 0 bases, leaving 10 bases of the junction unmatched. The DNA for the CDR3 is TGTGCCAGCAGCCAAGAGGGGTATAGCGGGAGGGCCGTCGAGCAGTACTTC. Protein product: CASSQEGYSGRAVEQYF.

The chain joins TRBV7-2 to TRBJ1-6; 7 nucleotides match TRBD1. V lost 2 bases to trimming and J lost 8 bases; unmatched junction nucleotides: 6. The CDR3 consists of 15 residues. Germline values: CDR1 SGHTA, CDR2 FQGNSA. The CDR3 region has the DNA TGTGCCAGCAGCTTAAGTAGGGGGCAGGATTCACCCCTCCACTTT. Translation gives CASSLSRGQDSPLHF. Together with reference TRBV7-2 and TRBJ1-6, the CDR3 gives the full variable domain: GAGVSQSPSNKVTEKGKDVELRCDPISGHTALYWYRQSLGQGLEFLIYFQGNSAPDKSGLPSDRFSAERTGGSVSTLTIQRTQQEDSAVYLCASSLSRGQDSPLHFGNGTRLTVT.

The V gene is TRBV29-1, the J gene TRBJ1-5; no firm D call. CDR3 length: 15 residues. Germline values: CDR1 SQVTM, CDR2 ANQGSEA. Deletions cut 6 bases from V and 0 bases from J, with 15 bases between. CDR3 region: CSVEMEKYSNQPQHF. CDR3 bases: TGCAGCGTAGAAATGGAGAAGTATAGCAATCAGCCCCAGCATTTT.

This clone was seen a single time. The rearrangement uses TRBV6-2 or TRBV6-3 and TRBJ1-2, with TRBD1 identical over 7 bases. The CDR3 contains 14 residues. Trimming removed 5 bases from V and 3 bases from J; junction bases left unmatched: 6. Germline V gene data show CDR1 as MNHEY and CDR2 as SVGEGT. CDR3 sequence reads: CASSRQGSYYGYTF. CDR3 coding DNA: TGTGCCAGCAGTAGACAGGGAAGTTACTATGGCTACACCTTC.

The chain employs TRBV6-5 and TRBJ1-4; D unresolved. Germline values: CDR1 MNHEY, CDR2 SVGAGI. This CDR3 has 13 residues. The ends were cut back, 7 bases at V and 7 bases at J, with 13 bases in the middle. CDR3 loop: CASNPGLGEKLFF. In nucleotides, the CDR3 is TGTGCCAGCAATCCGGGTTTGGGTGAAAAACTGTTTTTT.

This clone appeared a single time. The chain has TRBV4-2 and TRBJ2-7; D call uncertain. The CDR3 covers 15 residues. Germline CDR1 is LGHNA and CDR2 is YNFKEQ. Trimming took 0 bases from V and 6 from J, leaving 15 bases between them. CDR3 in DNA: TGTGCCAGCAGCCAAGACTACAGTCTGGAACGCGAGCAGTACTTC. It translates to CASSQDYSLEREQYF.

A note on this clone: Mismatch with germline at one junction end may stem from a read error. The chain carries TRBV23-1 and TRBJ2-7; 7 bases fit TRBD1. TRBV23-1 is an ORF for which the function is uncertain. The CDR3 is made up of 13 amino acids. CDR3 in DNA: TGCGCCAGCATCCTGAGCGTTAACGGGACAGACGAATTC. This codes for CASILSVNGTDEF.

In nucleotides, the CDR3 is TGTGCCAGCAGTGAGCCTACAGGGGGGGGCACCGGGGAGCTGTTTTTT. This encodes CASSEPTGGGTGELFF. The rearrangement links TRBV2 to TRBJ2-2; a possible D gene is TRBD1 (8 bases). The CDR3 runs 16 residues. Germline V CDR1 and CDR2: SNHLY, FYNNEI. The germline V and J ends were trimmed by 3 bases and 4 bases, with 15 bases remaining between them. The whole variable domain, filled in from reference TRBV2 and TRBJ2-2, reads EPEVTQTPSHQVTQMGQEVILRCVPISNHLYFYWYRQILGQKVEFLVSFYNNEISEKSEIFDDQFSVERPDGSNFTLKIRSTKLEDSAMYFCASSEPTGGGTGELFFGEGSRLTVL.

The chain is built from TRBV5-4 and TRBJ1-2, with 7 bases lining up with TRBD1. The CDR3 is 15 residues long. V gave up 2 bases and J gave up 5 bases; unmatched junction bases: 9. CDR1 SGHNT and CDR2 YYREEE come from the germline V gene (reference sequence). For the CDR3, the DNA is TGTGCCAGCAGCTTCCCTCAAGAGACAGGGTATGGCTACACCTTC. It codes for CASSFPQETGYGYTF.

The genes are TRBV7-2 and TRBJ2-3; 8 bases map to TRBD2. From germline, CDR1 is SGHTA and CDR2 FQGNSA. V lost 1 base and J lost 3; bases outside the gene matches: 3. This CDR3 region has 15 residues. DNA of the CDR3: TGTGCCAGCAGCTTAGTAGGACTAGCAACAGATACGCAGTATTTT. It encodes CASSLVGLATDTQYF. The full variable domain, in which reference TRBV7-2 and TRBJ2-3 provide the parts outside the CDR3, is GAGVSQSPSNKVTEKGKDVELRCDPISGHTALYWYRQSLGQGLEFLIYFQGNSAPDKSGLPSDRFSAERTGGSVSTLTIQRTQQEDSAVYLCASSLVGLATDTQYFGPGTRLTVL.

The chain couples TRBV9 to TRBJ1-6; D perhaps matches TRBD1 (6 bases). CDR1 and CDR2 from the germline V gene are SGDLS and YYNGEE. The CDR3 consists of 13 residues. Trimming shortened V by 0 bases and J by 10 bases, and 8 bases separated the two germline ends. The CDR3 DNA follows: TGTGCCAGCAGCGTAGGGACAGAGTCACCCCTCCACTTT. The encoded protein is CASSVGTESPLHF.

This chain links TRBV3-1 (or the pseudogene TRBV3-2) with TRBJ2-1, with D tentatively TRBD2 (5 bases). This CDR3 is built from 13 residues. CDR1 LGHDT and CDR2 YNNKEL come from the germline V gene (reference sequence). The ends were cut back, 5 bases at V and 8 bases at J, with 13 bases in the middle. The CDR3 is CASSSWELDEQFF. CDR3 nucleotide sequence: TGTGCCAGCAGCTCGTGGGAGCTTGATGAGCAGTTCTTC.

V and J are TRBV28 and TRBJ1-3; D gene uncertain. Per germline, CDR1 MDHEN and CDR2 SYDVKM. The CDR3 is made up of 13 amino acids. The ends were cut back, 8 bases at V and 6 bases at J, with 14 bases in the middle. DNA for the CDR3: TGTGCCAGCCTCTCCCCACCTATAAACACCATATATTTT. It codes for CASLSPPINTIYF.

V usage is TRBV30 and J usage is TRBJ2-7; D may be TRBD1 (6 bases). The CDR3 is made up of 16 amino acids. Germline V gene data show CDR1 as GTSNPN and CDR2 as SVGIG (reference sequence). Trimming shortened V by 0 bases and J by 3 bases, and 18 bases separated the two germline ends. For the CDR3, the DNA is TGTGCCTGGAGTGTAGGACAGCTAGGAACTATCTACGAGCAGTACTTC. This codes for CAWSVGQLGTIYEQYF.

This chain links TRBV11-3 with TRBJ2-2; a possible D gene is TRBD2 (7 bases). Germline CDR1 and CDR2: SGHNT and YENEEA. Trimming shortened V by 5 bases and J by 1 base, and 11 bases separated the two germline ends. The CDR3 has 15 amino acids. The CDR3 loop reads CASSPGGQNTGELFF. CDR3 nucleotides: TGTGCCAGCAGCCCCGGGGGGCAGAACACCGGGGAGCTGTTTTTT.

The rearrangement uses TRBV29-1 and TRBJ1-2; 12 nucleotides line up with TRBD1. From germline, CDR1 is SQVTM and CDR2 ANQGSEA. The ends lost 4 bases at V and 8 bases at J; junction bases unmatched: 5. The CDR3 runs 13 residues. CDR3 sequence reads: CSVGGQGAPGYTF. The CDR3 region has the DNA TGCAGCGTTGGGGGACAGGGGGCTCCCGGCTACACCTTC.

J is TRBJ2-7 and V is TRBV2; 7 bases are shared with TRBD1. The V gene end was trimmed by 6 bases and the J gene end by 5 bases; junction bases not matched to a gene: 13. The CDR3 sequence is 15 residues long. Germline V gene lookup returns CDR1 SNHLY and CDR2 FYNNEI. CDR3 protein: CASRQRTGPAHEQYF. In nucleotides, the CDR3 is TGTGCCAGCAGACAAAGGACAGGCCCGGCCCACGAGCAGTACTTC.

The chain employs TRBV11-3 and TRBJ1-1; D is perhaps TRBD1 (5 bases). Germline CDR1 is SGHNT and CDR2 is YENEEA. V was clipped by 4 bases and J by 6 bases, with 15 bases between them. The CDR3 length is 14 residues. CDR3 nucleotides: TGTGCCAGCAGCTCATCCGGGCAGGGATCTGAAGCTTTCTTT. It specifies CASSSSGQGSEAFF. The variable domain in full, with the rest retrieved from reference TRBV11-3 and TRBJ1-1, is EAGVVQSPRYKIIEKKQPVAFWCNPISGHNTLYWYLQNLGQGPELLIRYENEEAVDDSQLPKDRFSAERLKGVDSTLKIQPAELGDSAVYLCASSSSGQGSEAFFGQGTRLTVV.

This chain links TRBV19 with TRBJ2-7; D is uncertain. The CDR3 loop spans 11 amino acids. From germline, CDR1 is LNHDA and CDR2 SQIVND (reference sequence). V was cut by 6 bases and J by 3 bases, with 6 bases left in between. The CDR3 nucleotides read TGTGCCAGTAGCCAATTCTACGAGCAGTACTTC. It is translated as CASSQFYEQYF.